What follows are 4 T cell receptor beta chains derived from one specimen sequenced in a study of beta chain features in type 1 diabetes. The authors reverse transcribed all of the isolated RNA, so sequencing captured expressed TCRB transcripts. Sequencing used immunoSEQ multiplex PCR; TCRdb keeps in-frame clones, though not all of them. Found here are about 410,000 clones, more than 11% of them singletons; the top ten hold roughly 0.036%. Sequences were obtained from naive CD4+ T cells from blood. These receptors originate from a man younger than 40 in good health.

This clone was counted a few times. This sequence joins TRBV10-2 and TRBJ2-1; tentatively, D is TRBD1 or TRBD2 (5 bases each). Germline loops: CDR1 WSHSY, CDR2 SAAADI. The CDR3 is 13 amino acids. V gave up 6 bases and J gave up 7 bases, with 13 bases separating them. The CDR3 sequence: CASSPGGGNEQFF. CDR3 sequence (DNA): TGCGCCAGCAGCCCCGGTGGGGGAAATGAGCAGTTCTTC.

This clone occurred a few times. The chain links TRBV29-1 to TRBJ2-5, with TRBD2 matching 15 bases. V shed 2 bases, J shed 0 bases, and the junction held 13 bases outside the gene matches. Germline values: CDR1 SQVTM, CDR2 ANQGSEA. The CDR3 sequence is 20 residues long. The chain's CDR3 is CSVEYPSGLAGGRYQETQYF. As DNA, the CDR3 is TGCAGCGTTGAATATCCGTCCGGACTAGCGGGAGGGCGATACCAAGAGACCCAGTACTTC.

In this sample, this clone turned up a few times. This chain links TRBV7-9 with TRBJ1-6; the D is unclear. Germline assignment: CDR1 SEHNR and CDR2 FQNEAQ (reference sequence). Deletions cut 5 bases from V and 7 bases from J, with 15 bases between. This CDR3 is 15 amino acids long. In nucleotides, the CDR3 is TGTGCCAGCAGCATGGGATTCAAGGGAAATTCACCCCTCCACTTT. It translates to CASSMGFKGNSPLHF.

This chain uses TRBV19 with TRBJ1-3; TRBD1 matches at 7 bases. The CDR3 extends over 15 amino acids. Germline CDR1 LNHDA, CDR2 SQIVND (reference sequence). Unmatched junction bases numbered 7, after V lost 6 bases and J lost 2 bases. The CDR3 is CASRPDRVTGNTIYF. The CDR3 DNA reads TGTGCCAGTAGACCAGACAGGGTGACTGGAAACACCATATATTTT.